Below are 18 T cell receptor beta chains sequenced from a single sample in a study of blood T cell repertoires in COVID-19. Sequencing was performed with immunoSEQ multiplex PCR; in TCRdb, only in-frame clones are kept and a portion is missing. Among 250,000 or so clones listed, 75% to 90% were seen once. The sample was peripheral blood. Receptors were obtained from a man aged 25 to 40 with COVID-19, enrolled during active disease.

The J gene is TRBJ2-3, the V gene TRBV5-4; D possibly corresponds to TRBD2 (6 bases). Per germline, CDR1 SGHNT and CDR2 YYREEE (reference sequence). Between the trimmed V and J ends, which lost 0 bases and 13 bases, there was a span of 12 bases. The length of the CDR3 is 12 residues. In nucleotides, the CDR3 is TGTGCCAGCAGCTTGGAGGGCGGGACCGAGTATTTT. This encodes CASSLEGGTEYF.

The rearrangement links TRBV10-3 to TRBJ2-1; 16 bases are a match to TRBD2. Trimming removed 8 bases from V and 9 bases from J; junction bases left unmatched: 4. The CDR3 runs 14 residues. Per the germline V gene, CDR1 is ENHRY and CDR2 is SYGVKD. CDR3 sequence (DNA): TGTGCCATCCGCGGGACTAGCGGGGGGGGTGAGCAGTTCTTC. This encodes CAIRGTSGGGEQFF.

The chain has TRBV9 and TRBJ1-1; TRBD1 matches at 7 bases. Germline CDR1 SGDLS, CDR2 YYNGEE. The CDR3 has 14 residues. V shed 6 bases and J 10 bases; nucleotides not matched to a gene: 15. CDR3 in amino acids: CASTQGQISMGAFF. The CDR3 DNA follows: TGTGCCAGCACCCAGGGACAGATCAGCATGGGAGCTTTCTTT.

Turning to this clone: Other DNA sequences of this sample code for an identical CDR3. The chain joins TRBV24-1 to TRBJ2-7, with 9 bases lining up with TRBD1. The CDR3 runs to 15 residues. Germline CDR1 reads KGHDR; CDR2 reads SFDVKD. V dropped 3 bases and J dropped 1; count of bases not matched to a gene: 3. CDR3 sequence (DNA): TGTGCCACCAGTGATCCGACAGGGGGATCCTACGAGCAGTACTTC. Translating it yields CATSDPTGGSYEQYF.

The chain has TRBV30 and TRBJ2-3; 12 bases fit TRBD2. V shed 3 bases and J 6 bases; nucleotides not matched to a gene: 10. The CDR3 totals 16 residues. CDR1 and CDR2 (germline): GTSNPN, SVGIG (reference sequence). The CDR3 loop is CAWSEGLAGPGDTQYF. The CDR3 DNA reads as TGTGCCTGGAGCGAGGGACTAGCGGGCCCTGGGGATACGCAGTATTTT.

This chain uses TRBV19 with TRBJ2-3; D is perhaps TRBD2 (5 bases). The V gene's germline CDR1 is LNHDA and CDR2 SQIVND (reference sequence). V was pared by 3 bases and J by 4 bases, with 20 bases between. This CDR3 comprises 17 residues. The CDR3 spells CASSIWVGSAAADTQYF. The CDR3 coding sequence is TGTGCCAGTAGTATTTGGGTAGGATCAGCGGCGGCAGATACGCAGTATTTT.

The chain employs TRBV27 and TRBJ1-2, with TRBD1 matching over 7 bases. Losses at the gene ends were 6 bases for V and 2 bases for J; bases not matched to a gene: 6. Germline CDR1 is MNHEY and CDR2 is SMNVEV (reference sequence). This CDR3 comprises 14 residues. CDR3 amino acids: CASSLRDSNYGYTF. The CDR3 bases are TGTGCCAGCAGCCTCCGGGACAGCAACTATGGCTACACCTTC.

The chain combines TRBV7-2 with TRBJ1-5, with a possible D match to TRBD1 (6 bases). The ends were cut back, 5 bases at V and 6 bases at J, with 17 bases in the middle. This CDR3 spans 15 amino acids. The germline CDR1 and CDR2 sequences are SGHTA and FQGNSA. CDR3 residues: CASSASGDGTQPQHF. In nucleotides, the CDR3 is TGTGCCAGCAGCGCCTCAGGGGACGGGACTCAGCCCCAGCATTTT. Full variable domain (rest looked up from reference TRBV7-2 and TRBJ1-5): GAGVSQSPSNKVTEKGKDVELRCDPISGHTALYWYRQSLGQGLEFLIYFQGNSAPDKSGLPSDRFSAERTGGSVSTLTIQRTQQEDSAVYLCASSASGDGTQPQHFGDGTRLSIL.

This clone showed up just a few times. This sequence joins TRBV7-3 and TRBJ2-2; 10 nucleotides agree with TRBD1. CDR1 is SGHTA and CDR2 is FQGTGA in the germline V gene. Germline trimming cut 6 bases from V and 6 bases from J; bases unmatched to any gene: 10. The CDR3 extends over 16 amino acids. CDR3: CASRFAGTGEAGELFF. The CDR3 DNA reads as TGTGCCAGCAGGTTTGCTGGGACAGGGGAGGCCGGGGAGCTGTTTTTT.

The chain links TRBV5-4 to TRBJ1-4; the D gene is possibly TRBD1 (5 bases). This CDR3 has 15 amino acids. Looked up from germline, CDR1 is SGHNT and CDR2 is YYREEE (reference sequence). V dropped 4 bases and J dropped 7 bases, with 17 bases sitting between them. The CDR3 DNA sequence: TGTGCCAGCAGCAGCCTCGGGGGAGGAGGTGAAAAACTGTTTTTT. It yields the protein CASSSLGGGGEKLFF.

The gene calls are TRBV10-2 and TRBJ1-2; a weak D match, TRBD1 (5 bases). CDR1 is WSHSY, CDR2 SAAADI, per germline. V was cut by 9 bases and J by 2 bases, with 13 bases left in between. The CDR3 has 13 residues. The CDR3 here is CASKWRQNYGYTF. CDR3 nucleotides: TGCGCCAGTAAGTGGAGACAGAACTATGGCTACACCTTC.

The CDR3 is CASSENFWTIGAGELFF. The CDR3 DNA sequence: TGTGCCAGCAGTGAGAACTTTTGGACTATAGGCGCGGGGGAGCTGTTTTTT. The chain employs TRBV6-1 and TRBJ2-2; possibly TRBD2 for D (6 bases). The CDR3 spans 17 residues. V lost 3 bases and J 8 bases, leaving 22 bases between the germline ends. Germline V lookup: CDR1 MNHNS, CDR2 SASEGT.

The chain has TRBV7-9 and TRBJ2-5, with D perhaps matching TRBD1 (6 bases). Germline V gene sequence: CDR1 SEHNR, CDR2 FQNEAQ (reference sequence). The CDR3 extends over 13 amino acids. Trimming shortened V by 6 bases and J by 4 bases, and 12 bases separated the two germline ends. The CDR3 DNA sequence: TGTGCCAGCAGGCACCGGGACACAGAGACCCAGTACTTC. Amino acid sequence: CASRHRDTETQYF.

The rearrangement links TRBV7-2 to TRBJ1-6, with 9 bases identical to TRBD1. Trimming removed 5 bases from V and 9 bases from J; junction bases left unmatched: 5. The CDR3 covers 14 residues. CDR1 is SGHTA and CDR2 is FQGNSA in the germline V gene. CDR3 protein: CASSLQGAGSPLHF. The CDR3 bases are TGTGCCAGCAGCCTACAGGGGGCAGGTTCACCCCTCCACTTT.

This clone has just one count. This CDR3 reads CATNREGGLYSEQFF. The CDR3 region has the DNA TGTGCCACAAACCGTGAAGGGGGTCTCTATAGTGAGCAGTTCTTC. The chain recombines TRBV7-9 with TRBJ2-1; D is possibly TRBD1 (6 bases). This CDR3 region has 15 residues. Germline V lookup: CDR1 SEHNR, CDR2 FQNEAQ (reference sequence). Trimming stripped 10 bases from V and 9 bases from J, with 25 bases between.

V and J are TRBV5-1 and TRBJ2-7; TRBD1 matches at 8 bases. With V trimmed by 4 bases and J by 6 bases, 9 bases remained unmatched. This CDR3 is 14 amino acids long. The V gene's germline CDR1 is SGHRS and CDR2 YFSETQ. The CDR3 here is CASSPGQGPGEQYF. The CDR3 region has the DNA TGCGCCAGCAGCCCCGGACAGGGACCGGGCGAGCAGTACTTC.

This chain uses TRBV11-3 with TRBJ2-3; 7 bases align to TRBD1. Germline V CDR1 and CDR2: SGHNT, YENEEA. V trimming: 5 bases; J trimming: 0 bases; junction bases outside the gene matches: 5. CDR3 length: 15 residues. In DNA form, the CDR3 reads TGTGCCAGCAGCCCGGGACAGAGCAGCACAGATACGCAGTATTTT. Translation gives CASSPGQSSTDTQYF.

The chain uses TRBV6-2 or TRBV6-3 and TRBJ2-1, with D uncertain. Between the trimmed V and J ends, which lost 2 bases and 14 bases, there was a span of 22 bases. The CDR3 contains 15 residues. Germline lookup yields CDR1 MNHEY and CDR2 SVGEGT. The CDR3 nucleotides read TGTGCCAGCAGTTACCGTACTCCCGATAGAGAAAGCGAGTTCTTC. Its protein product is CASSYRTPDRESEFF.